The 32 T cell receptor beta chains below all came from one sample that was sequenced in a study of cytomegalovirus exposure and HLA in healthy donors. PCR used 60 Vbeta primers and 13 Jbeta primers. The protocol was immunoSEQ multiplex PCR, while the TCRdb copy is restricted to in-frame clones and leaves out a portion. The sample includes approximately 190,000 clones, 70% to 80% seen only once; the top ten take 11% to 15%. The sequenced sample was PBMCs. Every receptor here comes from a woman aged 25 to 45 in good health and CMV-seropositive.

The CDR3 here is CASSGAHLDRGPYEQYF. In DNA form, the CDR3 reads TGTGCCAGCAGTGGCGCCCATTTGGACAGGGGGCCCTACGAGCAGTACTTC. The V gene is TRBV25-1, the J gene TRBJ2-7; 11 nucleotides agree with TRBD1. The trim removed 4 bases at V and 2 bases at J, leaving 10 bases unmatched. The V gene's germline CDR1 is MGHDK and CDR2 SYGVNS. The CDR3 covers 17 residues.

In DNA form, the CDR3 reads TGTGCCAGCAGTGAATTCAGGGGGTCAGGGAATGAGCAGTTCTTC. It specifies CASSEFRGSGNEQFF. This rearrangement joins TRBV25-1 to TRBJ2-1; 7 nucleotides match TRBD1. The CDR3 loop spans 15 amino acids. The trim removed 1 base at V and 7 bases at J, leaving 7 bases unmatched. Germline CDR1 and CDR2: MGHDK and SYGVNS.

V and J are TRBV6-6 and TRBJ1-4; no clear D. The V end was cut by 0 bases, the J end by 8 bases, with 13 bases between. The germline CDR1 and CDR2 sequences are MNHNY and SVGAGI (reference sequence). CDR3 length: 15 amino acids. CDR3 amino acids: CASSYSSPGGEKLFF. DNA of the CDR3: TGTGCCAGCAGTTACTCGTCCCCCGGCGGGGAAAAACTGTTTTTT.

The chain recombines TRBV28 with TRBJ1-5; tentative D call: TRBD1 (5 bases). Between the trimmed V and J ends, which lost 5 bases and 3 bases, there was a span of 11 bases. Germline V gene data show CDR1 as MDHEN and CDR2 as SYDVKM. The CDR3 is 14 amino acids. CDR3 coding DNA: TGTGCCAGCAGTCCCCGACAGATCAATCAGCCCCAGCATTTT. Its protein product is CASSPRQINQPQHF.

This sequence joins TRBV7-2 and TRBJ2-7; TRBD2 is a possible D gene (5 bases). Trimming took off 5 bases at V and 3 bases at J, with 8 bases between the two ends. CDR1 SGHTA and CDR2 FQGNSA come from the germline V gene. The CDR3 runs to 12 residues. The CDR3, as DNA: TGTGCCAGCAGCCCGGGATACTACGAGCAGTACTTC. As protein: CASSPGYYEQYF.

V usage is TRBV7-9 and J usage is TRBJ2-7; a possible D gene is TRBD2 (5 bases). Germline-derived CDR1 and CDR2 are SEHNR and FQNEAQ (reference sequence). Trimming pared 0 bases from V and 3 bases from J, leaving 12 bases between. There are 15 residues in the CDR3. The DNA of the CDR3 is TGTGCCAGCAGCTTAGCGGTCGGGATTCTCTACGAGCAGTACTTC. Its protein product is CASSLAVGILYEQYF.

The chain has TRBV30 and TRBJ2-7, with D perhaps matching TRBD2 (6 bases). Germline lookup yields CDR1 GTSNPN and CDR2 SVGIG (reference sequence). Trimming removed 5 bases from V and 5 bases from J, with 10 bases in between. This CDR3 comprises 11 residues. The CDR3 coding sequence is TGTGCCTGGGTGGAGGGGCACGAGCAGTACTTC. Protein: CAWVEGHEQYF. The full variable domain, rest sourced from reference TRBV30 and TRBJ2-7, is SQTIHQWPATLVQPVGSPLSLECTVEGTSNPNLYWYRQAAGRGLQLLFYSVGIGQISSEVPQNLSASRPQDRQFILSSKKLLLSDSGFYLCAWVEGHEQYFGPGTRLTVT.

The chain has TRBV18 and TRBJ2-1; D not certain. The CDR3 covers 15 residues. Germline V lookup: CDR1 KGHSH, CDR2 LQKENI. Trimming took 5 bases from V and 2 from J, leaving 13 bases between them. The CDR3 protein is CASSSKWQTYNEQFF. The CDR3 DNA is TGTGCCAGCTCATCGAAATGGCAAACCTACAATGAGCAGTTCTTC.

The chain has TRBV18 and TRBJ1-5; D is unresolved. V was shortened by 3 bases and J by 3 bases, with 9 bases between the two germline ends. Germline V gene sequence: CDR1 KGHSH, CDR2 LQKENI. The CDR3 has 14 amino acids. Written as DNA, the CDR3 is TGTGCCAGCTCACCGTCAGGATCCAATCAGCCCCAGCATTTT. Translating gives CASSPSGSNQPQHF.

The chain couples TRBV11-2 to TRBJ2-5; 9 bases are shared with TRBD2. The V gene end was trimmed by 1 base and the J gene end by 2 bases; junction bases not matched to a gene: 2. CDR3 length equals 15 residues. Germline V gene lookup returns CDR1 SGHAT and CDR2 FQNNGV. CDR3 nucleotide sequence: TGTGCCAGCAGCTTAGGTGCGGGGGGGCAAGAGACCCAGTACTTC. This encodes CASSLGAGGQETQYF.

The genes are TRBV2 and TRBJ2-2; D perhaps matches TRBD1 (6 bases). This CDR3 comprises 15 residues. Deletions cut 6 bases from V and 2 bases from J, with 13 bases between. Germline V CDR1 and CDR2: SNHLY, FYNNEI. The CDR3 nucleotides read TGTGCCAGCAGCCTCACAGGGATAAACACCGGGGAGCTGTTTTTT. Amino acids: CASSLTGINTGELFF.

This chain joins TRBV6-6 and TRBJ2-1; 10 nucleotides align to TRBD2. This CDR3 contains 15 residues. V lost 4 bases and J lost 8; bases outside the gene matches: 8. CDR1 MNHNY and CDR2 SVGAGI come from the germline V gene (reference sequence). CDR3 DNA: TGTGCCAGCAGTTGGCTAGCGGGAGTAATCCATGAGCAGTTCTTC. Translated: CASSWLAGVIHEQFF.

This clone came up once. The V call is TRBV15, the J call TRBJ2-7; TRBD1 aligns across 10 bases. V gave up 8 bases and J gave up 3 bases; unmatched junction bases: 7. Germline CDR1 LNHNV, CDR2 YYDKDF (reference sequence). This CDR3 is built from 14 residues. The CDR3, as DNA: TGTGCCACCGGGCAGGACAGGGGGGGCTACGAGCAGTACTTC. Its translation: CATGQDRGGYEQYF. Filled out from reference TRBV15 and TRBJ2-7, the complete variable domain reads DAMVIQNPRYQVTQFGKPVTLSCSQTLNHNVMYWYQQKSSQAPKLLFHYYDKDFNNEADTPDNFQSRRPNTSFCFLDIRSPGLGDTAMYLCATGQDRGGYEQYFGPGTRLTVT.

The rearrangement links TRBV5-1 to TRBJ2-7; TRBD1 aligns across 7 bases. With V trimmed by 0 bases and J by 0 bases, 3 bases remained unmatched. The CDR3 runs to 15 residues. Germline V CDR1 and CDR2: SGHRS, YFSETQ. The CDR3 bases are TGCGCCAGCAGCTTGGCCGGGACAGTCTCCTACGAGCAGTACTTC. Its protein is CASSLAGTVSYEQYF. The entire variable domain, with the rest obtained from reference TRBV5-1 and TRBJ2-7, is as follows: KAGVTQTPRYLIKTRGQQVTLSCSPISGHRSVSWYQQTPGQGLQFLFEYFSETQRNKGNFPGRFSGRQFSNSRSEMNVSTLELGDSALYLCASSLAGTVSYEQYFGPGTRLTVT.

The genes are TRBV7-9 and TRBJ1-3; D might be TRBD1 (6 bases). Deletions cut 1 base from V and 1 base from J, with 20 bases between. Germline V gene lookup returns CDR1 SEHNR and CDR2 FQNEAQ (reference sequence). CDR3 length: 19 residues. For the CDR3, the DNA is TGTGCCAGCAGCTTAGTAACTTACAGGGACATCGCGTCTGGAAACACCATATATTTT. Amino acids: CASSLVTYRDIASGNTIYF. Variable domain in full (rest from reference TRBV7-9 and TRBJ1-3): DTGVSQNPRHKITKRGQNVTFRCDPISEHNRLYWYRQTLGQGPEFLTYFQNEAQLEKSRLLSDRFSAERPKGSFSTLEIQRTEQGDSAMYLCASSLVTYRDIASGNTIYFGEGSWLTVV.

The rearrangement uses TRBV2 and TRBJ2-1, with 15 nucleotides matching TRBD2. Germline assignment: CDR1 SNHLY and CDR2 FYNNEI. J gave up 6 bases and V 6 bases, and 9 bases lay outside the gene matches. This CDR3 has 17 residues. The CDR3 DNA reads TGTGCCAGCAGATGGACTAGCGGGAGGGCCGGTGGCAATGAGCAGTTCTTC. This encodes CASRWTSGRAGGNEQFF.

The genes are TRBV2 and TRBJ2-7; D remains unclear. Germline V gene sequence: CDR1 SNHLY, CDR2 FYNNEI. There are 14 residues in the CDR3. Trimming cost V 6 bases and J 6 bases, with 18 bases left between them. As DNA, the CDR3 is TGTGCCAGCAGCGCGCTGTATGGAGTCGTCGAGCAGTACTTC. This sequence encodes CASSALYGVVEQYF.

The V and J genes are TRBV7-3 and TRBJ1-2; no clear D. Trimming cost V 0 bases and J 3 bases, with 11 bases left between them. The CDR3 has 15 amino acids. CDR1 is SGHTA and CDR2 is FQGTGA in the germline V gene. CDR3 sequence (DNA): TGTGCCAGCAGCTTAACGGCAGGTGAAGACTATGGCTACACCTTC. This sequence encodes CASSLTAGEDYGYTF.

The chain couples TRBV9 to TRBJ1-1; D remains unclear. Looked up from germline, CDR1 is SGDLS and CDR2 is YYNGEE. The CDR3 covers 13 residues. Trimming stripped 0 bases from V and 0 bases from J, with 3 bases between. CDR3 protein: CASSVAVNTEAFF. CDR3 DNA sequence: TGTGCCAGCAGCGTAGCGGTGAACACTGAAGCTTTCTTT.

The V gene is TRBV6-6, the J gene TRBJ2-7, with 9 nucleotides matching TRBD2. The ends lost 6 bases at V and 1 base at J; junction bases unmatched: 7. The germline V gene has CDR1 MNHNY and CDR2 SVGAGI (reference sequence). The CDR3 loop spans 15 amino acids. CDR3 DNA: TGTGCCAGCAGGAGCGGTAGCGGGAGTTCCTACGAGCAGTACTTC. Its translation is CASRSGSGSSYEQYF.

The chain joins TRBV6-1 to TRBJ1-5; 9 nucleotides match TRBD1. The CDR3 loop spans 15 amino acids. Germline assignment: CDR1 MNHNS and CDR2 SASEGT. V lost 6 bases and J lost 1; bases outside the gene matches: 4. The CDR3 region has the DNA TGTGCCAGCAGCGAGACAGGGGGAAGCAATCAGCCCCAGCATTTT. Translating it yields CASSETGGSNQPQHF.

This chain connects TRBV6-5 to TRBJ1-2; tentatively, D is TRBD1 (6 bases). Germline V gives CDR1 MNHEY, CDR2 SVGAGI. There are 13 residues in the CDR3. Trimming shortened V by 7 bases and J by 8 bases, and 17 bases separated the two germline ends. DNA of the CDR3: TGTGCCAGCACCAACGCGGGGGCTGGAGGCTACACCTTC. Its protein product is CASTNAGAGGYTF.

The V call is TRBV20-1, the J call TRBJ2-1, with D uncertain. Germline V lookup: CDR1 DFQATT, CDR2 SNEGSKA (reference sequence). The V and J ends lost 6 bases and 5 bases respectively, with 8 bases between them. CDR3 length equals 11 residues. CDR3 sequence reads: CSAAKHNEQFF. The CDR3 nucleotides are TGCAGTGCCGCAAAGCACAATGAGCAGTTCTTC.

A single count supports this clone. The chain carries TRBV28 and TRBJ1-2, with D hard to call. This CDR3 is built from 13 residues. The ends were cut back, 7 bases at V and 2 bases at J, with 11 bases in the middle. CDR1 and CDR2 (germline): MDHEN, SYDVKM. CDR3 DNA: TGTGCCAGCAAGCCAGGCGAGAACTATGGCTACACCTTC. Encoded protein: CASKPGENYGYTF.

The CDR3 is CSVEVSPGYNEQFF. The CDR3 DNA reads TGCAGCGTTGAAGTCAGCCCGGGTTACAATGAGCAGTTCTTC. The V call is TRBV29-1, the J call TRBJ2-1; D not certain. The germline V gene has CDR1 SQVTM and CDR2 ANQGSEA. Trimming shortened V by 1 base and J by 4 bases, and 11 bases separated the two germline ends. The CDR3 covers 14 residues.

In DNA form, the CDR3 reads TGCGCCAGCAGCCAAGCCGGACTCACCCTAGGAGGGACACCCCTCCACTTT. The encoded protein is CASSQAGLTLGGTPLHF. V and J are TRBV4-1 and TRBJ1-6, with D unresolved. The germline V gene encodes CDR1 MGHRA and CDR2 YSYEKL. This CDR3 contains 17 residues. Trimming took off 1 base at V and 11 bases at J, with 21 bases between the two ends.

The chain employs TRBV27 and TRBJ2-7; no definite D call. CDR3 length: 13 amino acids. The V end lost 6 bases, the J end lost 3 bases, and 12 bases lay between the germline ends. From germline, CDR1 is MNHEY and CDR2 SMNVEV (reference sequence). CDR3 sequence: CASRNKLNYEQYF. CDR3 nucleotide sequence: TGTGCCAGCAGGAATAAACTTAACTACGAGCAGTACTTC.

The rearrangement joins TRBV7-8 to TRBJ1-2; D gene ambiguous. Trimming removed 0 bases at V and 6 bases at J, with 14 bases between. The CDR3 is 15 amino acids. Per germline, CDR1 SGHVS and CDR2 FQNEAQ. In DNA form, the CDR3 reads TGTGCCAGCAGCTTAGCGGTAGGGAGGCGGGATGGCTACACCTTC. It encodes CASSLAVGRRDGYTF.

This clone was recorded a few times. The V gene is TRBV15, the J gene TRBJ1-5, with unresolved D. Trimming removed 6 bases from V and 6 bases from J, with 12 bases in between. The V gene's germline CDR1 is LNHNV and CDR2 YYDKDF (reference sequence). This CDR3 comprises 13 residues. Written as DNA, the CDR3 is TGTGCCACCAGGTCGAGCTATACTCAGCCCCAGCATTTT. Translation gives CATRSSYTQPQHF.

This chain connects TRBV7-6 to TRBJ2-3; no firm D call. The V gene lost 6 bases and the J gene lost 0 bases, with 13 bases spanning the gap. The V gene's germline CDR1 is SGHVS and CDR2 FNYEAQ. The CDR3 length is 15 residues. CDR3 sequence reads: CASRERSTSTDTQYF. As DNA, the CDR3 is TGTGCCAGCAGAGAGAGAAGTACCAGCACAGATACGCAGTATTTT. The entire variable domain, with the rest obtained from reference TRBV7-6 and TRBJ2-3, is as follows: GAGVSQSPRYKVTKRGQDVALRCDPISGHVSLYWYRQALGQGPEFLTYFNYEAQQDKSGLPNDRFSAERPEGSISTLTIQRTEQRDSAMYRCASRERSTSTDTQYFGPGTRLTVL.

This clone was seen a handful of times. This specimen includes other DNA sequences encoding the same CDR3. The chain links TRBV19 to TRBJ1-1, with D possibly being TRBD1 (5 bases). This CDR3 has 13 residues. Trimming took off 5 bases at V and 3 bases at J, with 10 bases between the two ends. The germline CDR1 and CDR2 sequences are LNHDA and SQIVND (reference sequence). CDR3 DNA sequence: TGTGCCAGTAGTTTCGGGGGTGACACTGAAGCTTTCTTT. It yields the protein CASSFGGDTEAFF.

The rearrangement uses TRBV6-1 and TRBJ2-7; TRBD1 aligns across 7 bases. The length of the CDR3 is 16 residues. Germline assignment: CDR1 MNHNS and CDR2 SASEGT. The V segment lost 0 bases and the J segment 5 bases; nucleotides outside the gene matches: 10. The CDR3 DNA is TGTGCCAGCAGTGAAGCGCTTACAGGGGTCATGGACGAGCAGTACTTC. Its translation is CASSEALTGVMDEQYF.